Detailed here is one TCR beta chain. The source of the sample is a study of Ad26.COV2.S vaccination and SARS-CoV-2 variants. Overall study: Ad26.COV2.S was injected intramuscularly once or twice, 56 days apart.

V gave up 2 bases and J gave up 5 bases, with 10 bases separating them. This CDR3 has 14 amino acids. From germline, CDR1 is MDHEN and CDR2 SYDVKM. The treatment was: around 19 received Ad26.COV2.S at low or high dose, single or two shots; 5 received placebo; per-sample allocation not given. Samples came from day 63 after the first vaccine or placebo injection. A Boston donor was an adult aged 18-55 years. This table comes from immunoSEQ multiplex PCR, and its TCRdb copy is limited to in-frame clones, with some not included. The sample lists hundreds of thousands of clones, around 93% occurring once. The chain couples TRBV28 to TRBJ1-5, with D possibly TRBD1 on 6 matching bases. The clonotype comes from a person aged 18 to 65 who received the Ad26.COV2.S COVID-19 vaccine or a placebo. The sequencing used peripheral blood, collected in a trial of Ad26.COV2.S vaccine versus placebo. CDR3 bases: TGTGCCAGCAGTTTAGGACAGCTTCATCAGCCCCAGCATTTT. Translation gives CASSLGQLHQPQHF.